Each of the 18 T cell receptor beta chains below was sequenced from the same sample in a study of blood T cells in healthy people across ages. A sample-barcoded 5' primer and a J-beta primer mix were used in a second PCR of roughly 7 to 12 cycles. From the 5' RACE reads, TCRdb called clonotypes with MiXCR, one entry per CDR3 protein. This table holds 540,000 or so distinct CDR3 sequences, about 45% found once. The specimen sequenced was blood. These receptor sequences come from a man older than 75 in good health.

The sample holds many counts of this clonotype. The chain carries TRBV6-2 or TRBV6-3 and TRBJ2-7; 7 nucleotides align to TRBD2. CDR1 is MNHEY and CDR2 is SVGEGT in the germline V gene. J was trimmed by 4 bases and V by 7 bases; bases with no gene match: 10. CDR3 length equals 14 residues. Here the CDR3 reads CASTGRAGSYEQYF. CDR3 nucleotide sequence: TGTGCCAGCACCGGACGAGCGGGGAGTTACGAGCAGTACTTC.

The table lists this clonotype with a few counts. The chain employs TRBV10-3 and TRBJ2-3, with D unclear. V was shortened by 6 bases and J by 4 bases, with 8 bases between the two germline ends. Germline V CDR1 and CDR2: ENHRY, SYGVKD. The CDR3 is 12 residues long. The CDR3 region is CAIRVGPDTQYF. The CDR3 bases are TGTGCCATCAGAGTAGGGCCAGATACGCAGTATTTT.

In DNA form, the CDR3 reads TGTGCTAGTGGCCTCAGCGGGAGTGGGACCCAGTACTTC. It specifies CASGLSGSGTQYF. The chain combines TRBV12-5 with TRBJ2-5, with 8 bases fitting TRBD2. CDR3 length equals 13 residues. CDR1 and CDR2 (germline): LGHNT, FRNRAP. J gave up 7 bases and V 6 bases, and 7 bases lay outside the gene matches.

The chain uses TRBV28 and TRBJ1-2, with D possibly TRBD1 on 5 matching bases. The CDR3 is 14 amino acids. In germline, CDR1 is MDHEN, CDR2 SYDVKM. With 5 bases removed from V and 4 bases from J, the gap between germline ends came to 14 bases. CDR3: CASSPFGGGYGYTF. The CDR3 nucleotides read TGTGCCAGCAGTCCCTTCGGGGGGGGCTATGGCTACACCTTC.

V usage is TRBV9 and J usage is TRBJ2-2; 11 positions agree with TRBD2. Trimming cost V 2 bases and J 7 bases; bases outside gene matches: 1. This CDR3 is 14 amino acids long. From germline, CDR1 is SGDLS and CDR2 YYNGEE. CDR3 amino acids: CASSVGLADGELFF. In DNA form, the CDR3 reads TGTGCCAGCAGCGTGGGACTAGCGGACGGGGAGCTGTTTTTT.

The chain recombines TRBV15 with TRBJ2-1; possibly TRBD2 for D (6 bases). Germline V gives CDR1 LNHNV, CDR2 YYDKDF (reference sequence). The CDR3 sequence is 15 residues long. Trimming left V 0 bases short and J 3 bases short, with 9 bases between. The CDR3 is CATSREGGLYNEQFF. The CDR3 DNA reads TGTGCCACCAGCAGAGAGGGGGGACTCTACAATGAGCAGTTCTTC.

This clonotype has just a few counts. The CDR3 here is CASSSGSNNSPLHF. CDR3 DNA: TGCGCCAGCAGCTCGGGCTCAAACAATTCACCCCTCCACTTT. This chain connects TRBV5-1 to TRBJ1-6; D is unclear. V lost 3 bases and J lost 7, with 11 bases in between. CDR1 SGHRS and CDR2 YFSETQ come from the germline V gene. The CDR3 consists of 14 residues.

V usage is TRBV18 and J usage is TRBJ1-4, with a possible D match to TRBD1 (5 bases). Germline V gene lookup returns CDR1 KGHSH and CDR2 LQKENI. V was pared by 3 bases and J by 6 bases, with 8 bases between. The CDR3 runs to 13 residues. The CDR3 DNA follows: TGTGCCAGCTCACCTGCGGGGGATGAAAAACTGTTTTTT. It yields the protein CASSPAGDEKLFF.

The DNA for the CDR3 is TGTGCCAGCAGTGAGTACAGGGCAGATACGCAGTATTTT. The encoded protein is CASSEYRADTQYF. The chain employs TRBV2 and TRBJ2-3, with D possibly TRBD1 on 6 matching bases. Trimming left V 3 bases short and J 4 bases short, with 8 bases between. This CDR3 region has 13 residues. Germline V gene lookup returns CDR1 SNHLY and CDR2 FYNNEI. The full variable domain, its missing parts supplied by reference TRBV2 and TRBJ2-3, is EPEVTQTPSHQVTQMGQEVILRCVPISNHLYFYWYRQILGQKVEFLVSFYNNEISEKSEIFDDQFSVERPDGSNFTLKIRSTKLEDSAMYFCASSEYRADTQYFGPGTRLTVL.

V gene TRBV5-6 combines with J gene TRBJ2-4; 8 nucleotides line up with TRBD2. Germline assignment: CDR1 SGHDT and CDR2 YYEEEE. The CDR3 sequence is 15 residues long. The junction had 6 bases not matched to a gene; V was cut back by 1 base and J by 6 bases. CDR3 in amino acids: CASSLRGLAGNIQYF. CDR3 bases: TGTGCCAGCAGCTTGAGAGGTCTAGCGGGAAACATTCAGTACTTC.

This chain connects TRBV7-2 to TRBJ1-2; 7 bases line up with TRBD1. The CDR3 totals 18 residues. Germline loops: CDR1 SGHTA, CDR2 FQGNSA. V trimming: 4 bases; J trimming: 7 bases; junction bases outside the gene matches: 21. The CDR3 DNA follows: TGTGCCAGCAGCTCACCGGGACAGCGCGGCGGGCTTATAGGTGGCTACACCTTC. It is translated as CASSSPGQRGGLIGGYTF. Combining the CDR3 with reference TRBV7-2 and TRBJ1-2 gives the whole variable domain GAGVSQSPSNKVTEKGKDVELRCDPISGHTALYWYRQSLGQGLEFLIYFQGNSAPDKSGLPSDRFSAERTGGSVSTLTIQRTQQEDSAVYLCASSSPGQRGGLIGGYTFGSGTRLTVV.

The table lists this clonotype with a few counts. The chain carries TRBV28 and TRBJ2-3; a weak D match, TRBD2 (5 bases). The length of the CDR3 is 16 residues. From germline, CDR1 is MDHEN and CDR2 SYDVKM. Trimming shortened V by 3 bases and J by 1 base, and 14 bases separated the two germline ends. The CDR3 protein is CASSLGGGWRTDTQYF. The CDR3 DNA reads TGTGCCAGCAGTTTGGGCGGCGGGTGGCGCACAGATACGCAGTATTTT.

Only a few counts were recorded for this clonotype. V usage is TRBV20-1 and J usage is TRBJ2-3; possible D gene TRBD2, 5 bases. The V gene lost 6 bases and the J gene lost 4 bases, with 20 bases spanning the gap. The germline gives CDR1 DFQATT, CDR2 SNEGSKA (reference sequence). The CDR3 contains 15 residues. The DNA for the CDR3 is TGCAGTGCAAGCCCAAGCTCGGCGGGTTCAGATACGCAGTATTTT. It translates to CSASPSSAGSDTQYF.

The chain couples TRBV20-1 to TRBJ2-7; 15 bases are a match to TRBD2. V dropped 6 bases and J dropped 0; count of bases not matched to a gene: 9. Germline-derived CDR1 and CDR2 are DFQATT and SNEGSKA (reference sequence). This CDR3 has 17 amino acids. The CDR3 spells CSAGGLAGGRSSYEQYF. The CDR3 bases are TGCAGTGCCGGGGGACTAGCGGGAGGCCGGAGCTCCTACGAGCAGTACTTC.

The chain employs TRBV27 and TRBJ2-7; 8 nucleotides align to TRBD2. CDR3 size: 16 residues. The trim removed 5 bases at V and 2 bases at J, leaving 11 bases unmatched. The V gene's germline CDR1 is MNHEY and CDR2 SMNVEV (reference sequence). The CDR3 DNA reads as TGTGCCAGCAGTCTAGCTTCGGGAGGGTCCCCCTACGAGCAGTACTTC. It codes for CASSLASGGSPYEQYF.

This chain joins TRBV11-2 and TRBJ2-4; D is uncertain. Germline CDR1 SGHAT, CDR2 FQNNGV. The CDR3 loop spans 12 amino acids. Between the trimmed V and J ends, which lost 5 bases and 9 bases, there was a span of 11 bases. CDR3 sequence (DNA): TGTGCCAGCAGCCCCCTGGATGGCATTCAGTACTTC. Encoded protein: CASSPLDGIQYF.

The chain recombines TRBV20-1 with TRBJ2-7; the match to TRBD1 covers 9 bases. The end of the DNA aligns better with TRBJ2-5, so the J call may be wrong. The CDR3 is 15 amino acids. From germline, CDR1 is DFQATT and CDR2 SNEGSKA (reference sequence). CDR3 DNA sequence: TGCAGTGCGGAAGGGACAGGGTTTTCTTTGGAGACCCAGTACTTC. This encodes CSAEGTGFSLETQYF.

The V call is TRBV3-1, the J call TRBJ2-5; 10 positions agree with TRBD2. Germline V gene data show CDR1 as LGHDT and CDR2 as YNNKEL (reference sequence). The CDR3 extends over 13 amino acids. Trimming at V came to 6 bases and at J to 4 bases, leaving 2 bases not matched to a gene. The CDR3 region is CASRPSGGETQYF. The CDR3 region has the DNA TGTGCCAGCAGACCTAGCGGGGGAGAGACCCAGTACTTC.